Listed here are 21 T cell receptor beta chains from one sample, sequenced in a study of regulatory T cells in long-lasting Graves disease. Time point described: persistent/refractory GD, antithyroid drugs over 5 years with positive TRAb. With RNA extracted from PBMCs as input, the TCR library was made. Building of the TCR beta libraries involved iRepertoire HTBI primers and Arm-PCR of CDR3 regions. TCRdb independently ran MiXCR on the multiplex PCR reads; one entry per CDR3 protein. The table includes approximately 400,000 distinct CDR3 sequences, approximately 23% detected once. Sample: peripheral blood mononuclear cells (PBMCs), taken when the disease was refractory, from a patient treated with antithyroid drugs. The receptors were gathered from a woman aged 40-49 years with Graves disease.

The chain joins TRBV5-4 to TRBJ2-5, with D possibly being TRBD2 (6 bases). The V end was cut by 4 bases, the J end by 1 base, with 14 bases between. Germline-derived CDR1 and CDR2 are SGHNT and YYREEE (reference sequence). CDR3 length: 15 amino acids. The CDR3 DNA follows: TGTGCCAGCAGCGGCCGAGGGACTCCCCAAGAGACCCAGTACTTC. Amino acid sequence: CASSGRGTPQETQYF. The whole variable domain, filled in from reference TRBV5-4 and TRBJ2-5, reads ETGVTQSPTHLIKTRGQQVTLRCSSQSGHNTVSWYQQALGQGPQFIFQYYREEENGRGNFPPRFSGLQFPNYSSELNVNALELDDSALYLCASSGRGTPQETQYFGPGTRLLVL.

The sample holds many counts of this clonotype. The chain combines TRBV10-3 with TRBJ2-7; a possible D gene is TRBD2 (5 bases). The V end was cut by 2 bases, the J end by 3 bases, with 23 bases between. Germline lookup yields CDR1 ENHRY and CDR2 SYGVKD. The CDR3 is 18 amino acids. This CDR3 is CAISEGPSSPVRYYEQYF. The CDR3 nucleotides read TGTGCCATCAGTGAGGGGCCTAGCAGTCCCGTAAGGTACTACGAGCAGTACTTC.

In this sample, this clonotype turned up a few times. This chain joins TRBV29-1 and TRBJ2-7, with TRBD1 matching over 7 bases. V gave up 8 bases and J gave up 4 bases; unmatched junction bases: 8. Germline V gene lookup returns CDR1 SQVTM and CDR2 ANQGSEA. This CDR3 is 12 amino acids long. CDR3 sequence: CSIGQVGYEQYF. In nucleotides, the CDR3 is TGCAGCATAGGACAGGTAGGATACGAGCAGTACTTC.

This clonotype appeared many times. V gene TRBV29-1 combines with J gene TRBJ2-7; no reliable D call. Germline lookup yields CDR1 SQVTM and CDR2 ANQGSEA. This CDR3 is 13 amino acids long. V lost 0 bases and J lost 2, with 8 bases in between. The CDR3 bases are TGCAGCGTTGAAGACCGAAAAACCTACGAGCAGTACTTC. As protein: CSVEDRKTYEQYF.

The V and J genes are TRBV29-1 and TRBJ1-5, with D possibly TRBD1 on 6 matching bases. CDR3 length equals 12 residues. Germline V gene lookup returns CDR1 SQVTM and CDR2 ANQGSEA. Trimming removed 7 bases from V and 4 bases from J, with 11 bases in between. CDR3 nucleotide sequence: TGCAGCGCCCGGGACAAAAATCAGCCCCAGCATTTT. Amino acid sequence: CSARDKNQPQHF.

This clonotype turned up a few times. The V and J genes are TRBV20-1 and TRBJ1-1; D uncertain. Germline V gives CDR1 DFQATT, CDR2 SNEGSKA (reference sequence). The CDR3 contains 14 residues. Trimming shortened V by 3 bases and J by 4 bases, and 15 bases separated the two germline ends. The CDR3 DNA is TGCAGTGCTAGTCCCCAGTTAGGCGGCACTGAAGCTTTCTTT. Residues: CSASPQLGGTEAFF.

This clonotype was seen only a few times. V usage is TRBV10-2 and J usage is TRBJ1-3, with D possibly TRBD1 on 5 matching bases. CDR1 is WSHSY, CDR2 SAAADI, per germline. Trimming left V 10 bases short and J 8 bases short, with 15 bases between. The CDR3 sequence is 12 residues long. The CDR3, as DNA: TGCGCCACCTTGACAGCAAGGGACACCATATATTTT. It codes for CATLTARDTIYF.

The chain carries TRBV7-9 and TRBJ2-2; a weak D match, TRBD2 (6 bases). The ends were cut back, 7 bases at V and 0 bases at J, with 15 bases in the middle. Germline CDR1 SEHNR, CDR2 FQNEAQ (reference sequence). This CDR3 contains 16 residues. CDR3 DNA: TGTGCCAGCACCCTTGGACTATCCGCGAACACCGGGGAGCTGTTTTTT. Encoded protein: CASTLGLSANTGELFF.

Concerning this clonotype: One end of the junction varies from germline; a read error may be responsible. V usage is TRBV7-2 and J usage is TRBJ1-4; D is undetermined. This CDR3 is built from 15 residues. Germline CDR1 SGHTA, CDR2 FQGNSA. The CDR3 loop is CASSPHSATNEKLFF. The CDR3 DNA sequence: TGTGCCAGCAGTCCCCACAGTGCAACTAATGAGAAACTGTTTTTT.

V and J are TRBV28 and TRBJ2-1; D may match TRBD1 or TRBD2 (6 bases each). The germline V and J ends were trimmed by 3 bases and 7 bases, with 16 bases remaining between them. There are 15 residues in the CDR3. Germline loops: CDR1 MDHEN, CDR2 SYDVKM. CDR3 amino acids: CASSLRGRGRNEQFF. The DNA for the CDR3 is TGTGCCAGCAGTTTGCGGGGCAGGGGAAGAAATGAGCAGTTCTTC.

The chain combines TRBV28 with TRBJ2-7; TRBD2 agrees at 9 bases. The junction had 11 bases not matched to a gene; V was cut back by 5 bases and J by 0 bases. This CDR3 region has 17 residues. Germline CDR1 is MDHEN and CDR2 is SYDVKM. The CDR3 nucleotides are TGTGCCAGCAGTGCCCTCCGCGCGGGAGGGCCCTCCTACGAGCAGTACTTC. It codes for CASSALRAGGPSYEQYF.

CDR3 sequence: CASSTGLGMNTEAFF. CDR3 sequence (DNA): TGCGCCAGCAGCACAGGTCTGGGGATGAACACTGAAGCTTTCTTT. J is TRBJ1-1 and V is TRBV5-1; possibly TRBD1 for D (5 bases). V was cut by 4 bases and J by 0 bases, with 13 bases left in between. The CDR3 contains 15 residues. Germline V lookup: CDR1 SGHRS, CDR2 YFSETQ. The variable domain in full, with the rest retrieved from reference TRBV5-1 and TRBJ1-1, is KAGVTQTPRYLIKTRGQQVTLSCSPISGHRSVSWYQQTPGQGLQFLFEYFSETQRNKGNFPGRFSGRQFSNSRSEMNVSTLELGDSALYLCASSTGLGMNTEAFFGQGTRLTVV.

This clonotype was observed at least ten times. This sequence joins TRBV2 and TRBJ1-5; D call uncertain. Looked up from germline, CDR1 is SNHLY and CDR2 is FYNNEI. CDR3 length equals 13 residues. The V gene lost 0 bases and the J gene lost 5 bases, with 5 bases spanning the gap. The CDR3 loop reads CASSEAVDQPQHF. The DNA for the CDR3 is TGTGCCAGCAGTGAAGCAGTGGATCAGCCCCAGCATTTT.

This chain connects TRBV3-1 to TRBJ2-7; D is unresolved. The length of the CDR3 is 14 residues. Trimming removed 1 base at V and 4 bases at J, with 11 bases between. Germline V gene sequence: CDR1 LGHDT, CDR2 YNNKEL (reference sequence). In nucleotides, the CDR3 is TGTGCCAGCAGCCAAGTAGGTGTGACGTACGAGCAGTACTTC. Amino acid sequence: CASSQVGVTYEQYF.

The genes are TRBV6-1 and TRBJ1-1, with D unclear. V lost 8 bases and J 2 bases, leaving 15 bases between the germline ends. CDR1 is MNHNS, CDR2 SASEGT, per germline. This CDR3 has 14 amino acids. The CDR3 spells CASSYPGINTEAFF. CDR3 DNA: TGTGCCAGCTCATACCCCGGGATAAACACTGAAGCTTTCTTT.

At least ten counts were recorded for this clonotype. This chain joins TRBV28 and TRBJ2-7; D may be TRBD1 (6 bases). Germline-derived CDR1 and CDR2 are MDHEN and SYDVKM. The CDR3 consists of 13 residues. V was cut by 6 bases and J by 5 bases, with 14 bases left in between. The CDR3: CASSLDRYHEQYF. Written as DNA, the CDR3 is TGTGCCAGCAGCCTAGACAGGTACCACGAGCAGTACTTC.

This clonotype was counted only a few times. This rearrangement joins TRBV27 to TRBJ2-7, with no clear D. Germline V gene sequence: CDR1 MNHEY, CDR2 SMNVEV (reference sequence). The V end lost 4 bases, the J end lost 0 bases, and 13 bases lay between the germline ends. The CDR3 length is 15 residues. The DNA for the CDR3 is TGTGCCAGCAGTTCCGAGGACCAAGCCTCCTACGAGCAGTACTTC. Protein product: CASSSEDQASYEQYF.

Notes on this clonotype: One end of the junction varies from germline; a read error may be responsible. The V and J genes are TRBV7-6 and TRBJ2-2; 7 bases agree with TRBD2. Germline V gene lookup returns CDR1 SGHVS and CDR2 FNYEAQ. This CDR3 region has 16 residues. The CDR3 spells CTSSPRGGKVTGELFF. The CDR3 nucleotides are TGTACCAGCAGCCCAAGGGGAGGGAAGGTCACCGGGGAGCTGTTTTTT.

V usage is TRBV11-1 and J usage is TRBJ1-6; D uncertain. CDR3 size: 15 residues. In germline, CDR1 is SGHAT, CDR2 FQDESV (reference sequence). Trimming stripped 3 bases from V and 5 bases from J, with 11 bases between. CDR3 region: CASSLTRDNNSPLHF. In nucleotides, the CDR3 is TGTGCCAGCAGCTTGACACGCGACAATAATTCACCCCTCCACTTT. The variable domain in full, with the rest retrieved from reference TRBV11-1 and TRBJ1-6, is EAEVAQSPRYKITEKSQAVAFWCDPISGHATLYWYRQILGQGPELLVQFQDESVVDDSQLPKDRFSAERLKGVDSTLKIQPAELGDSAMYLCASSLTRDNNSPLHFGNGTRLTVT.

The chain links TRBV12-3 or TRBV12-4 to TRBJ2-7; TRBD2 matches at 12 bases. This CDR3 is built from 14 residues. Trimming cost V 7 bases and J 7 bases; bases outside gene matches: 8. The CDR3 DNA is TGTGCCAGCACCCGGACTAGCGGGGCCCTGGAGCAGTACTTC. As protein: CASTRTSGALEQYF.

This clonotype occurred many times. V and J are TRBV10-3 and TRBJ2-7, with 8 bases aligning to TRBD2. Germline V gives CDR1 ENHRY, CDR2 SYGVKD. This CDR3 is 15 amino acids long. Losses at the gene ends were 4 bases for V and 6 bases for J; bases not matched to a gene: 11. CDR3 in DNA: TGTGCCATCAGTGCGGTTGCGGGAGGTAGGCTCGAGCAGTACTTC. Its protein product is CAISAVAGGRLEQYF.